This T cell receptor beta chain derives from a study of blood T cells in healthy people across ages. About this clonotype: What it binds is not known.

Study-wide points: Naive T cell percentage showed a strong correlation with the diversity of TCR beta.

This CDR3 spans 16 amino acids. V shed 3 bases and J shed 0 bases, with 9 bases lying between them. Germline V gene sequence: CDR1 ENHRY, CDR2 SYGVKD. For the second PCR, which ran for about 7 to 12 cycles, a sample-barcoded 5' primer and a J-beta primer mix were used. TCRdb re-derived calls from the 5' RACE reads in MiXCR, one entry per CDR3 protein. The data contain hundreds of thousands of distinct CDR3 sequences, about 62% of them seen just once; the ten biggest clones take up roughly 22%. The sequence was collected from a man aged 30 to 39 in good health. The sample consisted of blood. V gene TRBV10-3 combines with J gene TRBJ1-6; D gene uncertain. The CDR3 loop is CAISDPQSSYNSPLHF. CDR3 nucleotides: TGTGCCATCAGTGACCCACAGAGCTCCTATAATTCACCCCTCCACTTT.